Below, 32 T cell receptor beta chains from the same sample are listed, as sequenced in a study of cytomegalovirus exposure and HLA in healthy donors (TCRdb year 2017). Preparation of the library involved the immunoSEQ multiplex PCR assay. For the multiplex PCR, a mixture combining 60 forward primers for TCR Vbeta segments and 13 reverse primers for TCR Jbeta segments was used. TCRdb holds this immuneACCESS table with in-frame rearrangements only. Some clones are missing; in checked studies, unresolved V genes explain under half, and the rest has no known cause. The sample has 200,000 to 250,000 clones on record, 76% of them singletons. The top ten clonotypes cover roughly 0.62% of the sample. What was sequenced was PBMCs. The receptor source for this set is a man younger than 35 in good health and CMV-seronegative.

This clone appeared once. The rearrangement uses TRBV6-5 and TRBJ2-7, with TRBD1 matching 7 bases. This CDR3 comprises 13 residues. The V gene's germline CDR1 is MNHEY and CDR2 SVGAGI. V lost 10 bases to trimming and J lost 0 bases; unmatched junction nucleotides: 6. The CDR3 sequence: CATGQLASYEQYF. In DNA form, the CDR3 reads TGTGCCACGGGACAGCTCGCCTCCTACGAGCAGTACTTC.

Here the CDR3 reads CSAQGGVRRETQYF. The CDR3 region has the DNA TGCAGCGCCCAAGGCGGGGTCAGGCGAGAGACCCAGTACTTC. The chain links TRBV29-1 to TRBJ2-5; TRBD2 is a possible D gene (6 bases). Trimming pared 7 bases from V and 4 bases from J, leaving 19 bases between. CDR3 length: 14 amino acids. Germline CDR1 SQVTM, CDR2 ANQGSEA. Complete variable domain (other parts from reference TRBV29-1 and TRBJ2-5): SAVISQKPSRDICQRGTSLTIQCQVDSQVTMMFWYRQQPGQSLTLIATANQGSEATYESGFVIDKFPISRPNLTFSTLTVSNMSPEDSSIYLCSAQGGVRRETQYFGPGTRLLVL.

Regarding this clone: This sample includes further DNA sequences coding for the same CDR3. The genes are TRBV5-1 and TRBJ2-7; 8 nucleotides align to TRBD1. CDR1 and CDR2 from the germline V gene are SGHRS and YFSETQ. The CDR3 spans 14 residues. The V and J ends lost 4 bases and 4 bases, in that order; junction bases with no gene match: 7. Here the CDR3 DNA reads TGCGCCAGCAGCCTCCCAGGGGGCACTTACGAGCAGTACTTC. Encoded protein: CASSLPGGTYEQYF.

The chain employs TRBV28 and TRBJ2-7; 7 nucleotides line up with TRBD2. This CDR3 is 15 amino acids long. Germline loops: CDR1 MDHEN, CDR2 SYDVKM. With 2 bases clipped from V and 2 bases from J, the junction kept 6 bases outside the gene matches. CDR3 in amino acids: CASSLGGGPTYEQYF. The CDR3 DNA is TGTGCCAGCAGTTTAGGGGGGGGACCAACCTACGAGCAGTACTTC.

V and J are TRBV6-6 and TRBJ1-2; 11 bases match TRBD1. CDR3 length: 13 residues. With V trimmed by 4 bases and J by 8 bases, 3 bases remained unmatched. Germline CDR1 and CDR2: MNHNY and SVGAGI (reference sequence). CDR3 loop: CASSCGTGGGYTF. Written as DNA, the CDR3 is TGTGCCAGCAGTTGCGGGACAGGGGGAGGCTACACCTTC.

This sequence joins TRBV19 and TRBJ1-1, with 8 bases fitting TRBD1. Germline V gene sequence: CDR1 LNHDA, CDR2 SQIVND (reference sequence). V gave up 6 bases and J gave up 1 base; unmatched junction bases: 7. This CDR3 is 15 amino acids long. This chain's CDR3 is CASRPTGTGNTEAFF. The CDR3 nucleotides are TGTGCCAGTAGGCCTACCGGGACAGGGAACACTGAAGCTTTCTTT.

The CDR3 sequence is CASSPSAGLMNTEAFF. The CDR3 nucleotides are TGTGCCAGCAGCCCCTCCGCAGGACTCATGAACACTGAAGCTTTCTTT. The chain recombines TRBV11-2 with TRBJ1-1; D unresolved. The V end lost 5 bases, the J end lost 0 bases, and 16 bases lay between the germline ends. There are 16 residues in the CDR3. CDR1 SGHAT and CDR2 FQNNGV come from the germline V gene.

V and J are TRBV27 and TRBJ2-7; 11 bases line up with TRBD2. Trimming at V came to 4 bases and at J to 5 bases, leaving 4 bases not matched to a gene. The CDR3 contains 14 residues. The germline V gene encodes CDR1 MNHEY and CDR2 SMNVEV (reference sequence). CDR3 sequence (DNA): TGTGCCAGCAGTTCGCCACTAGCGGGAGACGAGCAGTACTTC. Its translation is CASSSPLAGDEQYF.

This clone appeared once. The chain uses TRBV6-5 and TRBJ1-5; D uncertain. This CDR3 is built from 13 residues. Trimming pared 5 bases from V and 4 bases from J, leaving 9 bases between. Germline V gives CDR1 MNHEY, CDR2 SVGAGI. CDR3 in DNA: TGTGCCAGCAGTCTTGACGGGAATCAGCCCCAGCATTTT. Its translation: CASSLDGNQPQHF.

The chain links TRBV19 to TRBJ2-3; the D is unclear. The V gene's germline CDR1 is LNHDA and CDR2 SQIVND (reference sequence). The length of the CDR3 is 14 residues. V was pared by 3 bases and J by 4 bases, with 11 bases between. The CDR3 reads CASSIAQVSDTQYF. As DNA, the CDR3 is TGTGCCAGTAGTATCGCGCAGGTCTCAGATACGCAGTATTTT.

This clone was found once. The chain has TRBV6-6 and TRBJ2-3, with TRBD2 matching 8 bases. J lost 8 bases, V lost 5 bases, and 12 bases had no gene match. CDR3 length: 15 residues. From germline, CDR1 is MNHNY and CDR2 SVGAGI (reference sequence). The CDR3 region has the DNA TGTGCCAGCAGTCACGCGGCGGGAGGAGCATTTACGCAGTATTTT. It codes for CASSHAAGGAFTQYF.

This clone has just a few counts. The chain's CDR3 is CASSLEQGSEQYF. CDR3 nucleotide sequence: TGTGCCAGCAGCTTAGAACAGGGAAGCGAGCAGTACTTC. The rearrangement links TRBV7-2 to TRBJ2-7; D is perhaps TRBD1 (6 bases). Germline assignment: CDR1 SGHTA and CDR2 FQGNSA. V gave up 1 base and J gave up 6 bases, with 10 bases separating them. The CDR3 loop spans 13 amino acids.

The genes are TRBV7-2 and TRBJ1-1; 10 nucleotides agree with TRBD1. J gave up 5 bases and V 2 bases, and 2 bases lay outside the gene matches. The V gene's germline CDR1 is SGHTA and CDR2 FQGNSA. This CDR3 spans 14 amino acids. The CDR3 region is CASSLQGQGTEAFF. The CDR3 bases are TGTGCCAGCAGCTTACAGGGACAGGGGACTGAAGCTTTCTTT.

CDR3 protein: CASSLRGIHSNQPQHF. In DNA, the CDR3 is TGTGCCAGCAGTTTAAGGGGGATACATAGCAATCAGCCCCAGCATTTT. The genes are TRBV28 and TRBJ1-5; a weak D match, TRBD1 (6 bases). The germline gives CDR1 MDHEN, CDR2 SYDVKM. V was shortened by 2 bases and J by 0 bases, with 11 bases between the two germline ends. The CDR3 runs 16 residues. Using reference TRBV28 and TRBJ1-5 for the parts outside the CDR3, the full variable domain is DVKVTQSSRYLVKRTGEKVFLECVQDMDHENMFWYRQDPGLGLRLIYFSYDVKMKEKGDIPEGYSVSREKKERFSLILESASTNQTSMYLCASSLRGIHSNQPQHFGDGTRLSIL.

The chain carries TRBV6-1 and TRBJ2-7; 7 bases fit TRBD2. CDR3 length: 15 residues. Germline CDR1 is MNHNS and CDR2 is SASEGT. Unmatched junction bases numbered 4, after V lost 0 bases and J lost 2 bases. CDR3 loop: CASSEATTSPYEQYF. In nucleotides, the CDR3 is TGTGCCAGCAGTGAAGCCACGACTAGCCCCTACGAGCAGTACTTC.

This clone was observed a single time. This chain joins TRBV28 and TRBJ1-5; possible D gene TRBD1, 5 bases. Looked up from germline, CDR1 is MDHEN and CDR2 is SYDVKM. V was shortened by 10 bases and J by 7 bases, with 14 bases between the two germline ends. The CDR3 totals 12 residues. Written as DNA, the CDR3 is TGTGCCATAAGCGGGGGGTCGCAGCCCCAGCATTTT. Amino acids: CAISGGSQPQHF.

The CDR3 is CAWQGQTNSPLHF. DNA for the CDR3: TGTGCCTGGCAGGGACAGACGAATTCACCCCTCCACTTT. The gene calls are TRBV30 and TRBJ1-6, with TRBD1 matching 7 bases. CDR3 length: 13 residues. Germline CDR1 is GTSNPN and CDR2 is SVGIG (reference sequence). V was clipped by 5 bases and J by 7 bases; unmatched bases: 5.

This clone was seen a handful of times. V usage is TRBV5-1 and J usage is TRBJ2-1; D may be TRBD1 (6 bases). Per germline, CDR1 SGHRS and CDR2 YFSETQ. This CDR3 is 16 amino acids long. V was clipped by 0 bases and J by 7 bases, with 17 bases between them. The CDR3 nucleotides are TGCGCCAGCAGCTTGGGGGGGCGGGTAGGTAGTAATGAGCAGTTCTTC. Translation gives CASSLGGRVGSNEQFF.

There are a few counts of this clone. The chain combines TRBV19 with TRBJ2-7; D perhaps matches TRBD1 (5 bases). CDR3 length: 14 residues. V was trimmed by 7 bases and J by 0 bases, leaving 13 bases between them. Germline V gene lookup returns CDR1 LNHDA and CDR2 SQIVND (reference sequence). The CDR3 region has the DNA TGTGCCAGTAACAGGAAGGCTAGCTCCTACGAGCAGTACTTC. Its protein is CASNRKASSYEQYF.

The chain uses TRBV18 and TRBJ2-7, with 7 positions matching TRBD1. Losses at the gene ends were 3 bases for V and 0 bases for J; bases not matched to a gene: 5. The CDR3 runs 15 residues. In germline, CDR1 is KGHSH, CDR2 LQKENI. DNA for the CDR3: TGTGCCAGCTCACCCGGACAGGCCAGCTCCTACGAGCAGTACTTC. It codes for CASSPGQASSYEQYF.

The chain combines TRBV5-1 with TRBJ2-3; 8 bases line up with TRBD2. V lost 7 bases, J lost 1 base, and 8 bases stayed unmatched. The CDR3 is 15 amino acids. CDR1 and CDR2 (germline): SGHRS, YFSETQ. This chain's CDR3 is CASARTSGGTDTQYF. The CDR3 DNA follows: TGCGCCAGCGCGCGAACTAGCGGAGGCACAGATACGCAGTATTTT.

This clone occurred a few times. The chain joins TRBV7-9 to TRBJ2-2; 10 nucleotides line up with TRBD1. CDR1 is SEHNR and CDR2 is FQNEAQ in the germline V gene (reference sequence). The J segment lost 5 bases and the V segment lost 5 bases, leaving 5 bases of the junction unmatched. The CDR3 is 15 amino acids. DNA of the CDR3: TGTGCCAGCAGCCGAAGGACAGGGGGAACCGGGGAGCTGTTTTTT. Encoded protein: CASSRRTGGTGELFF.

This clone appeared once. Other nucleotide sequences from this sample produce the same CDR3. This chain connects TRBV5-4 to TRBJ1-6; 8 bases match TRBD1. Germline V gene lookup returns CDR1 SGHNT and CDR2 YYREEE (reference sequence). V lost 3 bases to trimming and J lost 0 bases; unmatched junction nucleotides: 8. CDR3 length: 18 residues. CDR3 sequence reads: CASSSSRDRISYNSPLHF. DNA of the CDR3: TGTGCCAGCAGCTCGAGTCGGGACAGGATCTCCTATAATTCACCCCTCCACTTT.

V and J are TRBV19 and TRBJ2-1; TRBD2 aligns across 7 bases. The CDR3 loop spans 14 amino acids. The germline V gene encodes CDR1 LNHDA and CDR2 SQIVND (reference sequence). V was clipped by 6 bases and J by 4 bases; unmatched bases: 6. The CDR3 coding sequence is TGTGCCAGTAGCAAGACTAGCAGATACAATGAGCAGTTCTTC. This encodes CASSKTSRYNEQFF.

The V call is TRBV7-2, the J call TRBJ2-2; D gene uncertain. The V end lost 1 base, the J end lost 4 bases, and 7 bases lay between the germline ends. There are 14 residues in the CDR3. Germline values: CDR1 SGHTA, CDR2 FQGNSA. CDR3 sequence (DNA): TGTGCCAGCAGCTTAGTATCTAGCACCGGGGAGCTGTTTTTT. It yields the protein CASSLVSSTGELFF.

This clone occurred a few times. The rearrangement links TRBV9 to TRBJ2-7; TRBD2 matches at 8 bases. The trim removed 2 bases at V and 3 bases at J, leaving 10 bases unmatched. The CDR3 is made up of 16 amino acids. From germline, CDR1 is SGDLS and CDR2 YYNGEE. The CDR3 DNA is TGTGCCAGCAGCGTCCAATCACTAGCGGACCTCTACGAGCAGTACTTC. Translated: CASSVQSLADLYEQYF.

The rearrangement links TRBV7-6 to TRBJ2-7; D gene uncertain. This CDR3 is 17 amino acids long. Trimming removed 1 base from V and 5 bases from J, with 21 bases in between. Germline CDR1 is SGHVS and CDR2 is FNYEAQ. The CDR3 spells CASSLDSRPRPLHEQYF. The CDR3 DNA reads as TGTGCCAGCAGCTTAGACTCTAGGCCGCGACCTCTCCACGAGCAGTACTTC.

The chain employs TRBV6-5 and TRBJ1-6; 9 bases map to TRBD1. The CDR3 runs to 15 residues. Trimming cost V 6 bases and J 8 bases; bases outside gene matches: 8. Germline assignment: CDR1 MNHEY and CDR2 SVGAGI. The CDR3 region has the DNA TGTGCCAGCAGCAACCGGGACAGGGTTTATTCACCCCTCCACTTT. It yields the protein CASSNRDRVYSPLHF.

The genes are TRBV4-1 and TRBJ2-5, with 9 bases identical to TRBD1. Trimming removed 4 bases from V and 3 bases from J; junction bases left unmatched: 6. Germline lookup yields CDR1 MGHRA and CDR2 YSYEKL. The CDR3 is 15 residues long. The CDR3 here is CASSLPGTGKETQYF. The CDR3 DNA reads as TGCGCCAGCAGCCTCCCCGGGACAGGGAAAGAGACCCAGTACTTC.

This clone was observed a handful of times. V usage is TRBV18 and J usage is TRBJ2-1; 8 nucleotides agree with TRBD2. Germline V gene data show CDR1 as KGHSH and CDR2 as LQKENI. The CDR3 is 15 amino acids. Losses at the gene ends were 0 bases for V and 5 bases for J; bases not matched to a gene: 3. CDR3 region: CASSPPAGADNEQFF. The CDR3 region has the DNA TGTGCCAGCTCACCACCAGCGGGAGCAGACAATGAGCAGTTCTTC.

This sequence joins TRBV5-6 and TRBJ2-7; the D is unclear. Germline CDR1 SGHDT, CDR2 YYEEEE. The CDR3 is made up of 14 amino acids. The germline V and J ends were trimmed by 0 bases and 4 bases, with 11 bases remaining between them. The CDR3 sequence is CASSLGPARYEQYF. DNA of the CDR3: TGTGCCAGCAGCTTGGGACCCGCGAGGTACGAGCAGTACTTC.

The chain recombines TRBV9 with TRBJ1-2; D possibly corresponds to TRBD1 (5 bases). Between the trimmed V and J ends, which lost 0 bases and 2 bases, there was a span of 8 bases. The germline CDR1 and CDR2 sequences are SGDLS and YYNGEE. The CDR3 runs 14 residues. CDR3 nucleotide sequence: TGTGCCAGCAGCGTAGAAGCAGGGAACTATGGCTACACCTTC. Amino acid sequence: CASSVEAGNYGYTF.